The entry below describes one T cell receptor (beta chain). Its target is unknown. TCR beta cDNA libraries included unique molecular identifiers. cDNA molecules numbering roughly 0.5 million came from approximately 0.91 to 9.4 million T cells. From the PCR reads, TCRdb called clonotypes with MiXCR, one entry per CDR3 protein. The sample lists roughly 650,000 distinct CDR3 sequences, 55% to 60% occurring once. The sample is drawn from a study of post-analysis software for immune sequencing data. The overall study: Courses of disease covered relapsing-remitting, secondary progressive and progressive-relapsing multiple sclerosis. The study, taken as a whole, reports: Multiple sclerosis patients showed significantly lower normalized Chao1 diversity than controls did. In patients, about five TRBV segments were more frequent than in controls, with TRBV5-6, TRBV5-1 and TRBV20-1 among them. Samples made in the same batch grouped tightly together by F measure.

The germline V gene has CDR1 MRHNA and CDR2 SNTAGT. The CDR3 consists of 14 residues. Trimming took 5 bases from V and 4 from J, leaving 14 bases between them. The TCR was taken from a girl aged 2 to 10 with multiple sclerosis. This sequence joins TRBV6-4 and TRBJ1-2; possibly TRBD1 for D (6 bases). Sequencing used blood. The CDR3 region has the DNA TGTGCCAGCAGTCAGGCCGGGACAACCTATGGCTACACCTTC. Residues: CASSQAGTTYGYTF.